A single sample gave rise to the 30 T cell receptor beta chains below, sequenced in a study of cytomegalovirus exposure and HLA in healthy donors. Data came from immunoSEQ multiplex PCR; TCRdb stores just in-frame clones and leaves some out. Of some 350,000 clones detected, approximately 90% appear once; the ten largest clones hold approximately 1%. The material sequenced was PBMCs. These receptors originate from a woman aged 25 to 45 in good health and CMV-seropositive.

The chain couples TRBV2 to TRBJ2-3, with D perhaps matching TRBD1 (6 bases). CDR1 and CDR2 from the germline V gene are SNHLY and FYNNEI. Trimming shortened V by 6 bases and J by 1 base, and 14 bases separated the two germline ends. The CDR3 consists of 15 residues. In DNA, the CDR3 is TGTGCCAGCAGCGAACAGGGCTTTGGCACAGATACGCAGTATTTT. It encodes CASSEQGFGTDTQYF.

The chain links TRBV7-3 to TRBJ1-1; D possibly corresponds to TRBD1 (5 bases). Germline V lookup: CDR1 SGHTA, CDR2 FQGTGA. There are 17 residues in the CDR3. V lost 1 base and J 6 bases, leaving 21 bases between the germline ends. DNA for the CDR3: TGTGCCAGCAGCTTAAACGCCCCCGGGGGGGGAAAGGCTGAAGCTTTCTTT. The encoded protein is CASSLNAPGGGKAEAFF.

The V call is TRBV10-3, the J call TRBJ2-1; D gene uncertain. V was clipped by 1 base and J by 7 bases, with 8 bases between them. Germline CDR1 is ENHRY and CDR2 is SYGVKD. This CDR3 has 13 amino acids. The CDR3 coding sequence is TGTGCCATCAGTGAGTTTCCCGGTAATGAGCAGTTCTTC. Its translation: CAISEFPGNEQFF.

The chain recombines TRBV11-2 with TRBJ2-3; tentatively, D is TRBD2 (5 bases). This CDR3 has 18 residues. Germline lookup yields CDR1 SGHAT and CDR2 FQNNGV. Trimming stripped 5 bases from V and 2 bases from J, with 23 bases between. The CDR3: CASSHLAQASRVTDTQYF. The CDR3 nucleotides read TGTGCCAGCAGCCATCTTGCTCAGGCCTCGAGGGTCACAGATACGCAGTATTTT.

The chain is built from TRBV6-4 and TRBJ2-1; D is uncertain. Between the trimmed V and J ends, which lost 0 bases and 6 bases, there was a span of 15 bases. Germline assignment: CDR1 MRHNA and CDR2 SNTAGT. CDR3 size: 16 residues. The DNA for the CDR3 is TGTGCCAGCAGTGACTCGTGGGATCGGCGTCGCAATGAGCAGTTCTTC. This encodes CASSDSWDRRRNEQFF.

The CDR3 region has the DNA TGTGCCAGCAGTTTATCAGGGATTAAAGCCTACGAGCAGTACTTC. Its protein is CASSLSGIKAYEQYF. J is TRBJ2-7 and V is TRBV27, with D uncertain. Germline loops: CDR1 MNHEY, CDR2 SMNVEV (reference sequence). The CDR3 spans 15 residues. The V gene lost 0 bases and the J gene lost 2 bases, with 11 bases spanning the gap.

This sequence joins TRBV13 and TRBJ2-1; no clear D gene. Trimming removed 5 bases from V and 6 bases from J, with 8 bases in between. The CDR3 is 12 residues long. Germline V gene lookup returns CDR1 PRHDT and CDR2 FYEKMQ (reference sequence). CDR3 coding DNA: TGTGCCAGCAGCACCTCTGGCAATGAGCAGTTCTTC. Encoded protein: CASSTSGNEQFF.

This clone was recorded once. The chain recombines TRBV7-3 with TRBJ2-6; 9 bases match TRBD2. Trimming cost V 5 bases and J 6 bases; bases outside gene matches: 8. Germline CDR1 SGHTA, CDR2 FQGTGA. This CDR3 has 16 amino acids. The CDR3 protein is CASSTISGGEANVLTF. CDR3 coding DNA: TGTGCCAGCAGCACAATTAGCGGGGGCGAGGCCAACGTCCTGACTTTC.

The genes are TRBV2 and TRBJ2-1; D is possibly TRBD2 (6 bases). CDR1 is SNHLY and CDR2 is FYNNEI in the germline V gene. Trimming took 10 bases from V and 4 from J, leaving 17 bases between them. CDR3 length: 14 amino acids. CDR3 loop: CATLPTRNYNEQFF. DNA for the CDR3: TGTGCCACCCTTCCGACTAGGAATTACAATGAGCAGTTCTTC.

Here the CDR3 DNA reads TGTGCCAGCAGCTTCGAAGGGACCTACGAGCAGTACTTC. Amino acid sequence: CASSFEGTYEQYF. This sequence joins TRBV5-5 and TRBJ2-7; D unclear. Deletions cut 2 bases from V and 2 bases from J, with 8 bases between. The CDR3 runs 13 residues. Germline CDR1 reads SGHKS; CDR2 reads YYEKEE (reference sequence).

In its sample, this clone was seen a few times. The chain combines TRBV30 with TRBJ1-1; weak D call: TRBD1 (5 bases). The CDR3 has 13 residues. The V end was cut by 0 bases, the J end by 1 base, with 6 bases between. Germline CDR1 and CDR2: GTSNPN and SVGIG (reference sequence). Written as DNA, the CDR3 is TGTGCCTGGAGTGTACAGGAGAACACTGAAGCTTTCTTT. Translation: CAWSVQENTEAFF.

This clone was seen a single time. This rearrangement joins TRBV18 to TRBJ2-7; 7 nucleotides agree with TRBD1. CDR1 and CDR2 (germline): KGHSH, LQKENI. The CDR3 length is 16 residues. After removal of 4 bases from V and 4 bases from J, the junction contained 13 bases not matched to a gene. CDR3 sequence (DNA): TGTGCCAGCTCACAAGAAGGACAGGCGATCCCTTACGAGCAGTACTTC. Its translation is CASSQEGQAIPYEQYF.

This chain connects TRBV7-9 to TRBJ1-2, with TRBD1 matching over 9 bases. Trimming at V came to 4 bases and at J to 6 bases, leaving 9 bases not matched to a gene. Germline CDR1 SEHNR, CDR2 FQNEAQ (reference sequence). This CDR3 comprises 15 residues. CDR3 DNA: TGTGCCAGCAGCTCCGACAGGGGGAGTTTAGATGGCTACACCTTC. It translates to CASSSDRGSLDGYTF.

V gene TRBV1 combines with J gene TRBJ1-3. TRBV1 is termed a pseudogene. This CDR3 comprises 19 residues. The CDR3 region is CTSSHPRERHRASGNTIYF. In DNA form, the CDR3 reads TGCACCAGCAGCCACCCCCGGGAGAGACACAGAGCCTCTGGAAACACCATATATTTT.

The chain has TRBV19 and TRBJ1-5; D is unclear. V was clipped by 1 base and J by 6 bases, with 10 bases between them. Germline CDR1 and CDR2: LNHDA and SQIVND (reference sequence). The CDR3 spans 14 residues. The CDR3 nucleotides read TGTGCCAGTAGTATAGGGCAGGTGTTTCAGCCCCAGCATTTT. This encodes CASSIGQVFQPQHF.

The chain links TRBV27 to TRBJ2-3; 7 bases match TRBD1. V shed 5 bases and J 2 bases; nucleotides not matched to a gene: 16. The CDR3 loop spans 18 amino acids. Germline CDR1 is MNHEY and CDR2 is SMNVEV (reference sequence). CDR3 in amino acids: CASSTISGTEDLTDTQYF. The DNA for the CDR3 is TGTGCCAGCAGTACCATCAGTGGGACAGAGGACCTCACAGATACGCAGTATTTT.

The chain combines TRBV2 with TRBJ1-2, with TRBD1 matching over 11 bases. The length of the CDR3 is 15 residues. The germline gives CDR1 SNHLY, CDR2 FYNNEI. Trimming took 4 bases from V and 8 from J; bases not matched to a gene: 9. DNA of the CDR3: TGTGCCAGCAGTGTCACGGACAGGGGGCTAAGGGGCTACACCTTC. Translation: CASSVTDRGLRGYTF.

The CDR3 nucleotides are TGTGCCAGCATGACCCTGGGTCGCTACAATGAGCAGTTCTTC. Its protein is CASMTLGRYNEQFF. The chain carries TRBV27 and TRBJ2-1; D ambiguous. Trimming left V 7 bases short and J 3 bases short, with 13 bases between. The CDR3 runs 14 residues. Germline assignment: CDR1 MNHEY and CDR2 SMNVEV (reference sequence).

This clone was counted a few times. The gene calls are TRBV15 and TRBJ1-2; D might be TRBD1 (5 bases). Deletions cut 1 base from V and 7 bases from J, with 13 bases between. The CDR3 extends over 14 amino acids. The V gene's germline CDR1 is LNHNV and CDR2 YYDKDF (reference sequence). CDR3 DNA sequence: TGTGCCACCAGCAGAGGACAGCAAGTTAGTGGCTACACCTTC. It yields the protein CATSRGQQVSGYTF.

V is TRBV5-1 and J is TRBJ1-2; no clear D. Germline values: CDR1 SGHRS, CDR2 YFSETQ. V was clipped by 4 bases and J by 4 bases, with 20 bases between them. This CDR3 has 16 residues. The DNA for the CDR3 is TGCGCCAGCAGCCCGGAGAGTTTAACCTTCTCCTATGGCTACACCTTC. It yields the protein CASSPESLTFSYGYTF.

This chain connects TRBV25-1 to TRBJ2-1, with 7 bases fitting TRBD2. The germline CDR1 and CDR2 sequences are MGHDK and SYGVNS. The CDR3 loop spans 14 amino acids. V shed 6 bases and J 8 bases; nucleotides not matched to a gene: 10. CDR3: CASSSRGRAYEQFF. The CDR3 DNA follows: TGTGCCAGCAGCTCTCGGGGGAGGGCCTATGAGCAGTTCTTC.

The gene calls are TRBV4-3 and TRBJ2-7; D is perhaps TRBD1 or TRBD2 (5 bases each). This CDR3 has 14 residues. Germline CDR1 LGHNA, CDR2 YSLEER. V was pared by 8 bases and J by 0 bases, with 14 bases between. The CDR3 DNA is TGCGCCAGCTCAAGGGACGGACTCTCCTACGAGCAGTACTTC. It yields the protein CASSRDGLSYEQYF.

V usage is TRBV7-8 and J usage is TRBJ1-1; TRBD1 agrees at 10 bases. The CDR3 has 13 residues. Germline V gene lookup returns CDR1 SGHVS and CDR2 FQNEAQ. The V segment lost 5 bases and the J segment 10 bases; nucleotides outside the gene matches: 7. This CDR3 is CASSTGTGVLAFF. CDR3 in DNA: TGTGCCAGCAGCACCGGGACAGGGGTGTTAGCTTTCTTT.

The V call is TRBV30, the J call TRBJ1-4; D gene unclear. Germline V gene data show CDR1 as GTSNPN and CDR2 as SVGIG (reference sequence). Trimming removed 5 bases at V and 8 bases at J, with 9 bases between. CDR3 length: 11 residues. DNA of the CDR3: TGTGCCTGGGGGAGGTTGGAAAAACTGTTTTTT. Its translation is CAWGRLEKLFF.

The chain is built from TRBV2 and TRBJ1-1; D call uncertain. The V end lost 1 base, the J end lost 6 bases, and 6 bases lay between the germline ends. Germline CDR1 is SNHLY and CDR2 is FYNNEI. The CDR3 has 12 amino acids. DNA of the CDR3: TGTGCCAGCAGTGAAGAGCCGGCTGAAGCTTTCTTT. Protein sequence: CASSEEPAEAFF. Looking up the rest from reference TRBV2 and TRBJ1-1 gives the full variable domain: EPEVTQTPSHQVTQMGQEVILRCVPISNHLYFYWYRQILGQKVEFLVSFYNNEISEKSEIFDDQFSVERPDGSNFTLKIRSTKLEDSAMYFCASSEEPAEAFFGQGTRLTVV.

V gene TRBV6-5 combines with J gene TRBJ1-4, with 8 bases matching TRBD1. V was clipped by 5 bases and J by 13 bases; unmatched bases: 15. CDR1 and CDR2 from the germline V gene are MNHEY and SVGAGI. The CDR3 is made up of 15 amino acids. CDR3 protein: CASSKGTGGHGGLFF. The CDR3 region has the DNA TGTGCCAGCAGTAAAGGGACAGGAGGACACGGGGGACTGTTTTTT.

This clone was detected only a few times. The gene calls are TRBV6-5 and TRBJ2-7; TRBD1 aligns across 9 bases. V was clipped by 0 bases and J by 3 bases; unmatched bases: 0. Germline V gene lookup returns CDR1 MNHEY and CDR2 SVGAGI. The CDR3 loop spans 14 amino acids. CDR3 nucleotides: TGTGCCAGCAGTTACTCGACAGGGGGCTACGAGCAGTACTTC. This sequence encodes CASSYSTGGYEQYF.

The CDR3 region is CSVGQGSPDTQYF. The CDR3 coding sequence is TGCAGCGTCGGTCAGGGTAGCCCAGATACGCAGTATTTT. The genes are TRBV29-1 and TRBJ2-3, with D possibly matching TRBD1 (5 bases). The CDR3 length is 13 residues. The ends were cut back, 6 bases at V and 4 bases at J, with 14 bases in the middle. Germline V lookup: CDR1 SQVTM, CDR2 ANQGSEA.

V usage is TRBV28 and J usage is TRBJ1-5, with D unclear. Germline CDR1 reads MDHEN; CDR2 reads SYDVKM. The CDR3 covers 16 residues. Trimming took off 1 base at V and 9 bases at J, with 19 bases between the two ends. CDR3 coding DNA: TGTGCCAGCAGTTTATATCTAGGGCCGATCCCTGGGCCCCAGCATTTT. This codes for CASSLYLGPIPGPQHF.

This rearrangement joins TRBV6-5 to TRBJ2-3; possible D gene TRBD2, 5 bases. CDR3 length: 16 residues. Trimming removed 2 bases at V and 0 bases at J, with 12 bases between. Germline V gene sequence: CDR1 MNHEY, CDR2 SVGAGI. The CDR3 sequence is CASSYGRRTSTDTQYF. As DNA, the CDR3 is TGTGCCAGCAGTTACGGGCGGCGGACTAGCACAGATACGCAGTATTTT.